The rows below give T cell receptor beta chains drawn from one sample of a study of CD8 T cells in Susac syndrome. TCRdb independently ran MiXCR on the immunoSEQ multiplex PCR reads; one entry per CDR3 protein. The sample records over 130,000 distinct CDR3 sequences, around 95% being singletons. Sequenced material: CD4+ T cells from PBMCs. The receptors come from a human donor with multiple sclerosis. Each CDR3 is given with its conserved first and last residue. A D gene is named only where the DNA matches it firmly. For some rows the clone size is stated as once, few or many, or as a class when expanded; others skip it.

size: .; V: TRBV7-9; D: .; J: TRBJ1-1; CDR3: CASAQKLNTEAFF; DNA: TGTGCCAGCGCACAAAAGCTGAACACTGAAGCTTTCTTT
size: .; V: TRBV7-3; D: .; J: TRBJ2-7; CDR3: CASSLNLGRQYEQYF; DNA: TGTGCCAGCAGCTTAAACTTGGGACGGCAATACGAGCAGTACTTC
size: .; V: TRBV29-1; D: TRBD1; J: TRBJ1-2; CDR3: CSARTGEGYTF; DNA: TGCAGCGCCAGGACAGGGGAAGGCTACACCTTC
size: .; V: TRBV23-1; D: .; J: TRBJ1-4; CDR3: CAEGRGQNEKLFF; DNA: TGCGCCGAGGGCAGGGGCCAGAATGAAAAACTGTTTTTT
size: .; V: TRBV6-6; D: .; J: TRBJ2-1; CDR3: CASSYFSDNEQFF; DNA: TGTGCCAGCAGTTACTTTAGCGACAATGAGCAGTTCTTC
size: .; V: TRBV20-1; D: TRBD1; J: TRBJ2-7; CDR3: CSASDRAYEQYF; DNA: TGCAGTGCATCGGACAGGGCCTACGAGCAGTACTTC
size: .; V: TRBV5-6; D: TRBD1; J: TRBJ1-5; CDR3: CASSEQGLPQPQHF; DNA: TGTGCCAGCAGCGAACAGGGGTTGCCTCAGCCCCAGCATTTT
size: .; V: TRBV20-1; D: .; J: TRBJ2-5; CDR3: CSAKWDIEETQYF; DNA: TGCAGTGCTAAATGGGACATCGAAGAGACCCAGTACTTC
size: .; V: TRBV7-3; D: .; J: TRBJ1-6; CDR3: CASSLKGPGGTPLHF; DNA: TGTGCCAGCAGCTTAAAGGGCCCTGGAGGGACACCCCTCCACTTT
size: .; V: TRBV15; D: .; J: TRBJ2-1; CDR3: CATSRDGARGYEQFF; DNA: TGTGCCACCAGCAGAGATGGGGCTAGGGGCTATGAGCAGTTCTTC
size: .; V: TRBV11-2; D: TRBD2; J: TRBJ2-1; CDR3: CASNAAGEMGYNEQFF; DNA: TGTGCCAGCAACGCCGCGGGGGAGATGGGCTACAATGAGCAGTTCTTC
size: .; V: TRBV6-2/TRBV6-3; D: .; J: TRBJ1-5; CDR3: CASRTRRYSNQPQHF; DNA: TGTGCCAGCAGGACTAGACGTTATAGCAATCAGCCCCAGCATTTT
size: .; V: TRBV20-1; D: .; J: TRBJ2-3; CDR3: CSAPGAGTDTQYF; DNA: TGCAGTGCCCCGGGGGCGGGCACAGATACGCAGTATTTT
size: once; V: TRBV9; D: TRBD2; J: TRBJ2-3; CDR3: CASSVAEVERGYTDTQYF; DNA: TGTGCCAGCAGCGTAGCTGAGGTGGAGCGGGGGTACACAGATACGCAGTATTTT
size: .; V: TRBV29-1; D: TRBD1; J: TRBJ2-7; CDR3: CSVTTGTNSYEQYF; DNA: TGCAGCGTGACGACAGGGACGAACTCCTACGAGCAGTACTTC
size: .; V: TRBV4-2; D: TRBD2; J: TRBJ2-2; CDR3: CASSQAALAGGMGGELFF; DNA: TGTGCCAGCAGCCAAGCCGCACTAGCGGGAGGAATGGGCGGGGAGCTGTTTTTT
size: .; V: TRBV19; D: TRBD2; J: TRBJ2-3; CDR3: CASSTGASGSRTQYF; DNA: TGTGCCAGTAGCACGGGCGCTAGCGGGAGTCGTACGCAGTATTTT
size: few; V: TRBV20-1; D: .; J: TRBJ1-3; CDR3: CSAPRDSGNTIYF; DNA: TGCAGTGCCCCCAGGGACTCTGGAAACACCATATATTTT
size: .; V: TRBV9; D: .; J: TRBJ2-7; CDR3: CASRSYEQYF; DNA: TGTGCCAGCCGAAGTTACGAGCAGTACTTC
size: .; V: TRBV27; D: .; J: TRBJ2-3; CDR3: CASSLRRERTDTQYF; DNA: TGTGCCAGCAGTTTACGCAGGGAACGCACAGATACGCAGTATTTT
size: .; V: TRBV7-2; D: .; J: TRBJ2-2; CDR3: CATRAGLNTGELFF; DNA: TGTGCCACGAGGGCAGGGCTGAACACCGGGGAGCTGTTTTTT
size: .; V: TRBV24-1; D: TRBD1; J: TRBJ1-2; CDR3: CATSAGGGYTF; DNA: TGTGCCACCTCCGCAGGGGGCGGCTACACCTTC